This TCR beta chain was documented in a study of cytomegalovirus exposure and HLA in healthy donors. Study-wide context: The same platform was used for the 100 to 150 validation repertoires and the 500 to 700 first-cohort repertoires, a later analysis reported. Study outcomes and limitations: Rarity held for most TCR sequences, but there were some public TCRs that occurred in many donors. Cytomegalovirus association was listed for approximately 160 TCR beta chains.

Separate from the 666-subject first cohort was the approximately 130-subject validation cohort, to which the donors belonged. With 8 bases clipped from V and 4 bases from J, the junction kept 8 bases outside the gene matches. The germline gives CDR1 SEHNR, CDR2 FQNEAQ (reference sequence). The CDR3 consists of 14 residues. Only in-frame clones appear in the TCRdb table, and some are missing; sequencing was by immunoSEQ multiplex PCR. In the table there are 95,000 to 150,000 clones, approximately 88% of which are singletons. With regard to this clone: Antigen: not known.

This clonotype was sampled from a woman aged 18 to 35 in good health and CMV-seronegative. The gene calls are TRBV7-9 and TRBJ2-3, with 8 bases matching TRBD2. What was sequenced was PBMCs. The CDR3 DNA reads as TGTGCCAGCTCCCGGGAGGGCGCACCAGATACGCAGTATTTT. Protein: CASSREGAPDTQYF.